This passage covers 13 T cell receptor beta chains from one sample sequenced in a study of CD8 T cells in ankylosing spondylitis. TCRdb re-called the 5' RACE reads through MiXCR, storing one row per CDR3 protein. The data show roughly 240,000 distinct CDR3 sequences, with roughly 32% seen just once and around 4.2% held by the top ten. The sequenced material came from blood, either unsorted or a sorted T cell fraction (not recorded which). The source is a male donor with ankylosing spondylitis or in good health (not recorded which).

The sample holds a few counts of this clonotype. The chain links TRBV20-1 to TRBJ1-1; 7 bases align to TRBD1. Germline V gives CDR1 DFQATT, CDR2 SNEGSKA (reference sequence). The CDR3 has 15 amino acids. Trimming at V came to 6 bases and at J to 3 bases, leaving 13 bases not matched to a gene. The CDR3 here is CSAMIDRVGDTEAFF. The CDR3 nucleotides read TGCAGTGCCATGATAGACAGGGTGGGGGACACTGAAGCTTTCTTT.

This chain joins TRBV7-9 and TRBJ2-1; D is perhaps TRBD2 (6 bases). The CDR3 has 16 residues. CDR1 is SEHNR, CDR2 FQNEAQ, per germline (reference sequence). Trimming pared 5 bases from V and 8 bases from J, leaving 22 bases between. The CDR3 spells CASSPPGSPGVDEQFF. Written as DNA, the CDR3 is TGTGCCAGCAGCCCGCCAGGCTCCCCGGGGGTCGATGAGCAGTTCTTC.

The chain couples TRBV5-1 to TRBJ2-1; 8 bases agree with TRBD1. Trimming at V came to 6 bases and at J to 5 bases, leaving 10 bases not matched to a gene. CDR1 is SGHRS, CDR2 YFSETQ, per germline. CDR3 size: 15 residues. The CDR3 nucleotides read TGCGCCAGCAACGCCGGGACAGGTACCAACAATGAGCAGTTCTTC. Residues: CASNAGTGTNNEQFF.

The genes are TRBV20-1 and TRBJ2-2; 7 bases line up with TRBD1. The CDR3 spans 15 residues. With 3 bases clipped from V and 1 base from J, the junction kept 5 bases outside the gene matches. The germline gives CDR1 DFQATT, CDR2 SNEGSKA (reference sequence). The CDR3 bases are TGCAGTGCTAGTCAGTGGGACAGGAACACCGGGGAGCTGTTTTTT. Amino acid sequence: CSASQWDRNTGELFF.

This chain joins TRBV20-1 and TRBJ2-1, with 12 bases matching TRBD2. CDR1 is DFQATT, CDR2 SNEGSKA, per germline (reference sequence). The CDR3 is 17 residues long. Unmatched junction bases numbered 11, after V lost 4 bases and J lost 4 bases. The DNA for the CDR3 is TGCAGTGCTATTTGGGGAAGGACTAGCGGGGAGTACAATGAGCAGTTCTTC. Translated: CSAIWGRTSGEYNEQFF.

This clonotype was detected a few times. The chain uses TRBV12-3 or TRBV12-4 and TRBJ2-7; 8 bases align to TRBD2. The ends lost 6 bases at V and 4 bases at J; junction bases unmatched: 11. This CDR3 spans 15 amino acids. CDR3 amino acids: CASSPGGDNHYEQYF. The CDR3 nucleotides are TGTGCCAGCAGCCCCGGGGGGGACAATCATTACGAGCAGTACTTC.

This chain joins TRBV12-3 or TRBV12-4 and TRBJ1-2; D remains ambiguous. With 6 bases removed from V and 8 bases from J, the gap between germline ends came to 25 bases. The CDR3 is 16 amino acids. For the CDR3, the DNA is TGTGCCAGCAGCCCTACCGACGGACGGCAAGTTGGGGGCTACACCTTC. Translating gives CASSPTDGRQVGGYTF.

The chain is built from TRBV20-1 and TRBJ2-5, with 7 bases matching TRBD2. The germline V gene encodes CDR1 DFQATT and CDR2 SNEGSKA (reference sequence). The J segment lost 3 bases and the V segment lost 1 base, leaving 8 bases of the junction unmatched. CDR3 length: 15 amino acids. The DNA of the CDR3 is TGCAGTGCTAGAGTCCTTGGCGGGGGAGAAGAGACCCAGTACTTC. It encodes CSARVLGGGEETQYF.

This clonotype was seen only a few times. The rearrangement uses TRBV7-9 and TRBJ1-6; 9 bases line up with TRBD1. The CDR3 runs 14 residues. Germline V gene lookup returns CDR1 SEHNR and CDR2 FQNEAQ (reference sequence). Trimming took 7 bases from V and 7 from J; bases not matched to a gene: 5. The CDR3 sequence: CASTRTGDNSPLHF. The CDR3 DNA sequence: TGTGCCAGCACCCGGACAGGGGACAATTCACCCCTCCACTTT.

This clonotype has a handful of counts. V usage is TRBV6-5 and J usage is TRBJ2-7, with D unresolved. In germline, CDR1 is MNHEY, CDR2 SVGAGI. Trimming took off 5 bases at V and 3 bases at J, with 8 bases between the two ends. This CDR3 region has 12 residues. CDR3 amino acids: CASSTDGYEQYF. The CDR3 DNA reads TGTGCCAGCAGTACAGACGGCTACGAGCAGTACTTC.

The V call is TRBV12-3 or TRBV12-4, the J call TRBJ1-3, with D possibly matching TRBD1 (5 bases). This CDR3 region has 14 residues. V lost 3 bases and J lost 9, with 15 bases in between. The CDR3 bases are TGTGCCAGCAGTTTGGGGCAGGGAGGGCGCACCATATATTTT. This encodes CASSLGQGGRTIYF.

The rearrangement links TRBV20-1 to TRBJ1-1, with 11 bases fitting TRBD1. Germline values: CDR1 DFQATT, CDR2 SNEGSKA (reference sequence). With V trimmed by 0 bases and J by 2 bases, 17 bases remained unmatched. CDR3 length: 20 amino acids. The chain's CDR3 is CSARDVGPTGTGGINTEAFF. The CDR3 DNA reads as TGCAGTGCTAGAGATGTAGGACCTACCGGGACAGGGGGTATTAACACTGAAGCTTTCTTT.

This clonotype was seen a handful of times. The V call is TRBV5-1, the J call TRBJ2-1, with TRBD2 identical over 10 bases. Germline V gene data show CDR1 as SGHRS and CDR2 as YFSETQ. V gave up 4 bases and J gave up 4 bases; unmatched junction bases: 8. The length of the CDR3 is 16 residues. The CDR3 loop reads CASSREGLAVYNEQFF. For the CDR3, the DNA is TGCGCCAGCAGCAGGGAAGGACTAGCGGTTTACAATGAGCAGTTCTTC.